These T cell receptor beta chains were read from a single sample in a study of T cells in Graves' hyperthyroidism and ophthalmopathy. Each CDR3 protein is one row after TCRdb ran MiXCR on the multiplex PCR reads. The table has fewer than 550,000 distinct CDR3 sequences, around 22% seen once; the top ten hold about 11%. Sequenced sample: blood. Receptor source: a woman younger than 45 with Graves' ophthalmopathy. CDR3s include the opening cysteine and the closing phenylalanine or tryptophan.

v_call cdr3_aa
TRBV20-1 CSARSGTHRAEAFF
TRBV6-5 CASSYSGGRTYEQYF
TRBV6-1 CASSAGTAVNQPQHF
TRBV5-1 CASSPWTSQETQYF
TRBV20-1 CSARDPQGLNTEAFF
TRBV19 CASSILTEAFF
TRBV6-1 CASSPSTGTTEAFF
TRBV6-5 CASGGKRDGQETQYF
TRBV15 CATSSRDRSPYEQYF
TRBV12-3/TRBV12-4 CASSPYVLDQPQHF
TRBV6-5 CASRLGESNQPQHF
TRBV19 CASSIRITGGRGQPQHF
TRBV7-9 CASSLIIRGEQYF
TRBV9 CASSVVPTNTEAFF
TRBV29-1 CSVGDRTNTGELFF
TRBV20-1 CSYGGGDRWAFF
TRBV28 CASSYTPSYEQYF
TRBV12-3/TRBV12-4 CASSFLAGKETQYF
TRBV6-5 CASSYPIAGENEQYF
TRBV6-4 CASRYRDSYEQYF